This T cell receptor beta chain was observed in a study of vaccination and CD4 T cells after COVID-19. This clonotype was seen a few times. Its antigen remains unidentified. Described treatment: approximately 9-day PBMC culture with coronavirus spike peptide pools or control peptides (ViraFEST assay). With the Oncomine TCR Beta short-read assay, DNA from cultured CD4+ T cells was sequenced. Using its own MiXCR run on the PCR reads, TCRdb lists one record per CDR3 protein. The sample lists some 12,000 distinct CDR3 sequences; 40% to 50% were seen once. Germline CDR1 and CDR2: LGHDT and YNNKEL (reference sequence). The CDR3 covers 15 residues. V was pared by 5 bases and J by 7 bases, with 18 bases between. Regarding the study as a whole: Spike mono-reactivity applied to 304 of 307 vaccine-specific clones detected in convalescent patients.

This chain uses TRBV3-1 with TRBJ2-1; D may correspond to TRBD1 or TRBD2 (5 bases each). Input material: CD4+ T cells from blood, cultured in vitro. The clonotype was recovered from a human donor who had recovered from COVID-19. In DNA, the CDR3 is TGTGCCAGCAGCTCTCCGGGGCTAGGGTCGAATGAGCAGTTCTTC. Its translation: CASSSPGLGSNEQFF.